The source of this TCR beta chain is a study of regulatory T cells in long-lasting Graves disease (dated by TCRdb to the early 2020s). Regarding the complete study: Antithyroid drugs had been taken for less than 3 months by newly diagnosed Graves' disease patients. Persistent Graves' disease patients were compared with newly diagnosed Graves' disease patients by peripheral blood TCR sequencing and RNA sequencing. The study took place in China and was registered as a clinical trial. A total of roughly 33 samples underwent TCR sequencing: some 13 from persistent and about 20 from newly diagnosed Graves' disease patients. Overall results and qualifications from the work: Because the primary lesion, thyroid tissue, could not be accessed, the study looked at peripheral blood alone. Compared with newly diagnosed patients, patients with persistent Graves' disease had lower TCR Shannon entropy and fewer highly expanded clones, which suggests clonal expansion. Persistent patients shared more public clonotypes among themselves (2,741) than newly diagnosed patients did (over 950). The small sample size was acknowledged by the authors as a limitation that may reduce accuracy. Preferential use of TRBV28, TRBJ1-2 and TRBJ2-5 was observed in persistent disease, whereas TRBV20-1 and TRBJ2-1 were favored in newly diagnosed disease. Sequencing and analysis were restricted to the TCR beta chain.

The CDR3 spans 12 residues, from the cysteine through the phenylalanine. The only DNA kept is the CDR3, 36 bases in frame from the first base. The germline V gene encodes CDR1 SGHTA and CDR2 FQGNSA. At the junction V is shortened by 1 base and J by 14 bases, with 12 bases in between. Library preparation used multiplex PCR. The reads were generated on an Illumina HiSeq 4000. To build TCR beta libraries, CDR3 regions were amplified by Arm-PCR using iRepertoire HTBI primers. Before sequencing, the PCR products went through gel purification. Concerning the study's data processing: Across samples, 55 to 80 TRBV and roughly 13 TRBJ segments were identified and used for gene usage analysis of CDR3 amino acid clonotypes. Filtered high-quality paired reads were merged into contigs using COPE and FqMerger. BLAST was used to align contigs to the IMGT TRBV, TRBD and TRBJ reference genes, and CDR3 was defined following IMGT. Any clonotype with a frequency above 0.1% was counted as a highly expanded clone. Repertoire diversity was measured by Shannon entropy, and V-J evenness by the Gini coefficient. Clonotypes shared by more than one individual were considered public. Through fastp at Q25 and MiXCR, TCRdb rebuilt clones from the public reads, retaining in-frame beta chains. Each CDR3 protein appears once, grouped with its most common genes and DNA. The V and J calls, along with clone size, are taken from TCRdb and not from the paper's own processing. This sample is represented by 520,000 or so distinct CDR3 sequences; more than 10% of them were singletons. Clones ranked in the top ten supply approximately 9.6% of the sample.

This clonotype was found a few times. The antigen it recognizes is unknown. No qualities accompany the bases; no much larger clone lies one base away. The time point label, as the study defines it: newly diagnosed GD, antithyroid drugs for less than 3 months. For both TCR sequencing and RNA sequencing, RNA was extracted from PBMCs in TRIzol. Graves' disease was diagnosed according to American Thyroid Association guidelines. The patients came from an endocrinology department in Xi'an, China. Each patient gave approximately 10 milliliters of peripheral blood, collected in an EDTA anticoagulant tube. Ficoll Paque Plus density gradient separation was used to isolate PBMCs, and no further T cell sorting was done. An Agilent 2100 Bioanalyzer and agarose gel were used to check RNA quality, and a NanoDrop 2000 was used to measure RNA concentration. These data also featured in a second study, about T cells in Graves' hyperthyroidism and ophthalmopathy. Taken from the second paper: Graves' hyperthyroidism was defined as stable when no progression to ophthalmopathy occurred over 18 months of follow-up. Hyperthyroidism patients were aged 18 to 65 years and newly diagnosed, with disease duration of less than 2 months. Any patient with an uncontrolled infection, another autoimmune disease, pregnancy or lactation was excluded. Clinical symptoms, serum thyroxine and TRAb, thyroid ultrasound, and orbital computed tomography formed the basis for the diagnoses. For the first round of RT-PCR on the TCR CDR3, the HTBI primer set was used together with the Qiagen OneStep RT-PCR kit. Most expanded thyroid clonotypes (frequency above 0.001) were also detected in blood, suggesting blood repertoires may reflect thyroid immune responses. A model built on a 13 V-J signature distinguished ophthalmopathy from stable hyperthyroidism, reaching about 89% sensitivity and about 81% specificity in cross-validation and 80%/75% in testing. During validation, the model predicted progression to ophthalmopathy a median of about 6.3 months ahead of onset, with more than 60% sensitivity and 72% to 80% specificity. To identify TCR V-J signatures that set the groups apart, the researchers used a discovery cohort of about a hundred patients, made up of 40 to 45 with Graves' ophthalmopathy and about 55 with stable Graves' hyperthyroidism. Prospective prediction of ophthalmopathy was tested in an independent validation cohort of approximately 18 hyperthyroidism patients and some 17 patients who later progressed to ophthalmopathy. For training and testing, the roughly 93 patients in the discovery cohort were randomly divided in a 7:3 ratio. In addition, the study compared T-cell repertoires in thyroid tissue and in blood from over 5 Graves' hyperthyroidism patients. Once sampling was done, hyperthyroidism patients were given methimazole at a starting dose of 30 mg daily, whereas ophthalmopathy patients were given high-dose intravenous methylprednisolone. A second multiplex PCR round built the libraries, followed by size selection and purification. Paired-end sequencing of the libraries was performed with 100 bp reads on an Illumina HiSeq2000. SOAPnuke was used to process the raw data, with reads discarded if the reads contained adapters or uncalled bases, had a mean Phred below 15, or lacked an exact constant-primer or identifier match. High-quality paired reads were merged using COPE v1.2.5, and each unique nucleotide sequence was defined as a clonotype. MiTCR v1.1 was used to align clonotypes to the IMGT TRBV, TRBD and TRBJ reference segments. Only V-J combinations with frequency above 0.0001, covering 99.2% of repertoires, were analysed. The TCS score was defined as the ratio of F50 (clonal expansion) to E x V (chaos), calculated using BLOSUM62-based TCRdist between CDR3 peptides within each V-J. Welch's t-statistics and random forest reduced approximately 520 V-J features to 13, which were used in a naive Bayes classifier (R e1071). Sample size was not statistically predetermined, and investigators were not blinded to group allocation. The paper describes TCR Vbeta CDR3 sequencing of around 140 peripheral blood samples, made up of about 40 ophthalmopathy patients, over 70 hyperthyroidism patients and 17 progressor patients.

The TCR sequence derives from a woman in her 30s with Graves disease. Donor details come from another sample of the same person, matched by shared clones. This sequence uses TRBV7-2 and TRBJ2-1; TRBD2 is a possible D gene, resting on 6 matching bases. The source was peripheral blood mononuclear cells (PBMCs), collected at new diagnosis, from a patient treated with antithyroid drugs. The CDR3 is CASSLDSAGEFF. The bases read TGTGCCAGCAGCTTAGATTCAGCGGGTGAGTTCTTC.